This entry concerns a single T cell receptor beta chain. Its specificity is unknown. Measured with immunoSEQ multiplex PCR; TCRdb has only the in-frame clones, and not every one. The top ten hold more than 25% of the sample, which has several thousand clones, around 94% seen once. This entry comes from a study of STAT3 mutations in large granular lymphocyte leukemia. Study-wide background: Among longitudinally sequenced T-LGLL patients, roughly half had canonical activating STAT3 mutations detected.

The CDR3 has 15 residues. Germline values: CDR1 MNHNS, CDR2 SASEGT. Unmatched junction bases numbered 8, after V lost 5 bases and J lost 6 bases. General study results and limits: In T-cell large granular lymphocyte leukemia, about half of patients showed multiple immunodominant subclonotypes. In several patients, dominant TCR clone burden exceeded STAT3 mutant burden, suggesting STAT3 mutation arose secondarily.

This TCR was sampled from a man aged 55 to 70 with T-cell large granular lymphocyte leukemia. Some clones in this sample may be carry-over from other donors' samples. The specimen sequenced was peripheral blood mononuclear cells. This rearrangement joins TRBV6-1 to TRBJ2-1; 9 bases are shared with TRBD2. CDR3 loop: CASSLGSSGINEQFF. As DNA, the CDR3 is TGTGCCAGCAGTTTAGGGTCTAGCGGGATCAATGAGCAGTTCTTC.